Presented here are 5 T cell receptor beta chains from one specimen sequenced in a study of cytomegalovirus exposure and HLA in healthy donors. PCR primers comprised 60 Vbeta and 13 Jbeta primers. Data came from immunoSEQ multiplex PCR; TCRdb stores just in-frame clones and leaves some out. The sample shows 200,000 to 250,000 clones, more than 65% of them seen only once. What was sequenced was PBMCs. These receptors were obtained from a woman in her twenties or thirties in good health and CMV-seronegative.

The chain couples TRBV11-2 to TRBJ1-1; tentative D call: TRBD1 (6 bases). V was clipped by 2 bases and J by 1 base, with 11 bases between them. The CDR3 is 15 residues long. Germline V gene data show CDR1 as SGHAT and CDR2 as FQNNGV. The CDR3 loop is CASSLLAGENTEAFF. The CDR3, as DNA: TGTGCCAGCAGCTTATTGGCAGGGGAGAACACTGAAGCTTTCTTT.

This clone was recorded a few times. The chain links TRBV10-1 to TRBJ2-1; weak D call: TRBD2 (6 bases). From germline, CDR1 is WNHNN and CDR2 SYGVQD (reference sequence). V lost 3 bases and J lost 5, with 14 bases in between. CDR3 size: 15 residues. The CDR3 DNA is TGCGCCAGCAGTGAAGTCCGCGGGGCCAACAATGAGCAGTTCTTC. Its translation is CASSEVRGANNEQFF.

The table lists this clone with a few counts. J is TRBJ2-6 and V is TRBV11-1; tentatively, D is TRBD2 (5 bases). The CDR3 totals 14 residues. CDR1 and CDR2 (germline): SGHAT, FQDESV (reference sequence). The V and J ends lost 5 bases and 4 bases respectively, with 9 bases between them. The DNA of the CDR3 is TGTGCCAGCAGCAAGCGGACCGGGGCCAACGTCCTGACTTTC. Translated, it gives CASSKRTGANVLTF.

This clone has a handful of counts. This chain joins TRBV6-1 and TRBJ2-7; D may be TRBD2 (6 bases). Between the trimmed V and J ends, which lost 10 bases and 2 bases, there was a span of 18 bases. Per germline, CDR1 MNHNS and CDR2 SASEGT. CDR3 size: 14 residues. This CDR3 is CATSPEDYPYEQYF. CDR3 coding DNA: TGTGCCACCTCACCCGAGGACTACCCCTACGAGCAGTACTTC.

The chain recombines TRBV19 with TRBJ2-3, with 9 nucleotides matching TRBD1. The germline gives CDR1 LNHDA, CDR2 SQIVND (reference sequence). J was trimmed by 6 bases and V by 0 bases; bases with no gene match: 10. This CDR3 region has 17 residues. In nucleotides, the CDR3 is TGTGCCAGTAGTATAGACCATCTCCGGACAGGGGAGGATACGCAGTATTTT. Translating gives CASSIDHLRTGEDTQYF.